The 30 T cell receptor beta chains reported below all come from one sample, sequenced in a study of T cell repertoires in cytomegalovirus infection. Each CDR3 protein is one row after TCRdb ran MiXCR on the reads. The sample shows some 390,000 distinct CDR3 sequences, 15% to 20% of them seen only once. Sequencing used PBMCs. These receptor sequences come from a human donor in good health (CMV status not recorded). Some clones in this sample may be carry-over from other donors' samples.

At least ten counts were recorded for this clonotype. The chain recombines TRBV7-6 with TRBJ2-1, with 10 bases that match TRBD2. Germline assignment: CDR1 SGHVS and CDR2 FNYEAQ. The CDR3 has 16 residues. V shed 2 bases and J 4 bases; nucleotides not matched to a gene: 5. The CDR3 protein is CASSLSGRANYNEQFF. The DNA for the CDR3 is TGTGCCAGCAGCTTAAGCGGGAGGGCCAATTACAATGAGCAGTTCTTC.

There are many counts of this clonotype. The chain combines TRBV24-1 with TRBJ2-1, with D possibly matching TRBD1 (6 bases). This CDR3 has 16 amino acids. V lost 4 bases and J lost 0, with 12 bases in between. Germline V lookup: CDR1 KGHDR, CDR2 SFDVKD. CDR3 nucleotide sequence: TGTGCCACCAGTGAACCGACAGGAAACTCCTACAATGAGCAGTTCTTC. It specifies CATSEPTGNSYNEQFF.

This clonotype was seen a few times. The rearrangement links TRBV19 to TRBJ1-5; 8 positions match TRBD1. The ends lost 5 bases at V and 3 bases at J; junction bases unmatched: 6. CDR3 length: 15 amino acids. CDR1 LNHDA and CDR2 SQIVND come from the germline V gene (reference sequence). The CDR3 loop reads CASSVDRGINQPQHF. The CDR3 DNA reads as TGTGCCAGTAGTGTTGACAGGGGTATCAATCAGCCCCAGCATTTT.

This clonotype was found a few times. The chain uses TRBV6-5 and TRBJ1-1, with D maybe TRBD1 (6 bases). There are 13 residues in the CDR3. V was cut by 5 bases and J by 6 bases, with 13 bases left in between. From germline, CDR1 is MNHEY and CDR2 SVGAGI. The CDR3 protein is CASSPSRTAEAFF. The CDR3 DNA reads TGTGCCAGCAGTCCCTCGAGGACAGCTGAAGCTTTCTTT.

This rearrangement joins TRBV12-3 or TRBV12-4 to TRBJ1-4; 7 nucleotides align to TRBD1. Trimming removed 6 bases from V and 3 bases from J; junction bases left unmatched: 25. This CDR3 region has 21 residues. The CDR3 spells CASSRRRPFNTGVGPNEKLFF. The CDR3 DNA is TGTGCCAGCAGCCGTAGGCGCCCCTTTAACACAGGGGTGGGTCCTAATGAAAAACTGTTTTTT.

At least ten counts were recorded for this clonotype. This sequence joins TRBV7-8 and TRBJ2-5; a weak D match, TRBD1 (5 bases). Between the trimmed V and J ends, which lost 4 bases and 5 bases, there was a span of 11 bases. The CDR3 loop spans 13 amino acids. Germline CDR1 and CDR2: SGHVS and FQNEAQ. CDR3 sequence (DNA): TGTGCCAGCAGCTACGGACAAACTGAGACCCAGTACTTC. It codes for CASSYGQTETQYF.

This clonotype was counted only a few times. The V gene is TRBV19, the J gene TRBJ2-1; D is uncertain. The CDR3 covers 11 residues. The V end lost 4 bases, the J end lost 6 bases, and 4 bases lay between the germline ends. CDR1 is LNHDA and CDR2 is SQIVND in the germline V gene (reference sequence). CDR3: CASSRFNEQFF. Written as DNA, the CDR3 is TGTGCCAGTAGTAGATTCAATGAGCAGTTCTTC.

The rearrangement joins TRBV7-8 to TRBJ1-5, with unresolved D. CDR1 SGHVS and CDR2 FQNEAQ come from the germline V gene. The germline V and J ends were trimmed by 3 bases and 8 bases, with 14 bases remaining between them. The CDR3 spans 14 residues. Here the CDR3 DNA reads TGTGCCAGCAGCTTTTACGGGCCCTCGGAGCCCCAGCATTTT. Residues: CASSFYGPSEPQHF.

The table lists this clonotype with many counts. V gene TRBV25-1 combines with J gene TRBJ2-1; D might be TRBD1 (5 bases). V was cut by 4 bases and J by 6 bases, with 13 bases left in between. Looked up from germline, CDR1 is MGHDK and CDR2 is SYGVNS. The length of the CDR3 is 14 residues. The CDR3: CASSVSQGFNEQFF. CDR3 bases: TGTGCCAGCAGTGTTTCGCAGGGATTCAATGAGCAGTTCTTC.

The genes are TRBV6-6 and TRBJ1-2, with 10 bases aligning to TRBD1. Germline lookup yields CDR1 MNHNY and CDR2 SVGAGI (reference sequence). This CDR3 contains 13 residues. The ends lost 5 bases at V and 10 bases at J; junction bases unmatched: 7. The DNA for the CDR3 is TGTGCCAGCAGTGGGGGGACAGGGGAACACTACACCTTC. Its translation: CASSGGTGEHYTF.

The sample holds a few counts of this clonotype. The chain carries TRBV27 and TRBJ2-2; weak D call: TRBD2 (6 bases). V lost 7 bases, J lost 5 bases, and 14 bases lay in between. CDR1 is MNHEY and CDR2 is SMNVEV in the germline V gene (reference sequence). This CDR3 has 14 amino acids. CDR3 residues: CASTGRRGTGELFF. Written as DNA, the CDR3 is TGTGCCAGCACAGGGAGGAGAGGGACCGGGGAGCTGTTTTTT.

This clonotype was counted between two and nine times. The chain couples TRBV3-1 to TRBJ2-7; D is undetermined. Between the trimmed V and J ends, which lost 0 bases and 0 bases, there was a span of 12 bases. Germline V gene sequence: CDR1 LGHDT, CDR2 YNNKEL (reference sequence). The CDR3 covers 16 residues. CDR3 in amino acids: CASSQDAAHSSYEQYF. As DNA, the CDR3 is TGTGCCAGCAGCCAAGACGCAGCCCACTCCTCCTACGAGCAGTACTTC.

This clonotype was seen a few times. V gene TRBV18 combines with J gene TRBJ2-3; no clear D gene. CDR3 length: 14 residues. V dropped 0 bases and J dropped 2 bases, with 6 bases sitting between them. Germline CDR1 and CDR2: KGHSH and LQKENI. CDR3 DNA sequence: TGTGCCAGCTCACCACCAGTGACCACAGATACGCAGTATTTT. Amino acids: CASSPPVTTDTQYF.

This clonotype was observed a handful of times. V is TRBV7-9 and J is TRBJ2-2; D is undetermined. Germline V gene sequence: CDR1 SEHNR, CDR2 FQNEAQ (reference sequence). The CDR3 has 14 amino acids. The V gene lost 3 bases and the J gene lost 6 bases, with 11 bases spanning the gap. The CDR3 reads CASSFSAWAGELFF. The CDR3 DNA reads TGTGCCAGCAGCTTCTCAGCGTGGGCCGGGGAGCTGTTTTTT.

The genes are TRBV27 and TRBJ2-7; D is perhaps TRBD2 (6 bases). The CDR3 is 14 amino acids. CDR1 and CDR2 (germline): MNHEY, SMNVEV (reference sequence). V lost 3 bases to trimming and J lost 0 bases, with 9 bases between them. CDR3 sequence: CASSFEGGSYEQYF. In nucleotides, the CDR3 is TGTGCCAGCAGTTTCGAGGGAGGCTCCTACGAGCAGTACTTC.

This clonotype occurred many times. This rearrangement joins TRBV7-8 to TRBJ2-7; 9 bases match TRBD2. This CDR3 has 16 amino acids. Germline CDR1 reads SGHVS; CDR2 reads FQNEAQ. The trim removed 0 bases at V and 6 bases at J, leaving 9 bases unmatched. The CDR3 region has the DNA TGTGCCAGCAGCTTAGCGGCGGGCCTAGCGGGGTCCGAGCAGTACTTC. Protein product: CASSLAAGLAGSEQYF. The complete variable domain, with remaining parts taken from reference TRBV7-8 and TRBJ2-7, reads GAGVSQSPRYKVAKRGQDVALRCDPISGHVSLFWYQQALGQGPEFLTYFQNEAQLDKSGLPSDRFFAERPEGSVSTLKIQRTQQEDSAVYLCASSLAAGLAGSEQYFGPGTRLTVT.

The CDR3 loop is CASSRGRDSETQYF. The CDR3 DNA is TGTGCCAGCAGCCGGGGCCGGGATTCTGAGACCCAGTACTTC. The chain employs TRBV6-5 and TRBJ2-5; D could derive from TRBD1 or TRBD2 (5 bases each). Germline V gives CDR1 MNHEY, CDR2 SVGAGI. The CDR3 runs to 14 residues. V lost 6 bases and J lost 5, with 16 bases in between.

In this sample, this clonotype turned up many times. The rearrangement links TRBV6-2 or TRBV6-3 to TRBJ1-2, with a tentative D call TRBD1 (6 bases). Germline V CDR1 and CDR2: MNHEY, SVGEGT. V was clipped by 7 bases and J by 7 bases, with 13 bases between them. CDR3 length equals 12 residues. This chain's CDR3 is CASTAGHSGYTF. CDR3 nucleotides: TGTGCCAGCACCGCGGGACATAGTGGCTACACCTTC.

Only a few counts were recorded for this clonotype. The rearrangement links TRBV2 to TRBJ2-6; D uncertain. V was shortened by 3 bases and J by 2 bases, with 5 bases between the two germline ends. This CDR3 is built from 14 residues. Germline V CDR1 and CDR2: SNHLY, FYNNEI. CDR3: CASSDRTGANVLTF. CDR3 coding DNA: TGTGCCAGCAGTGATCGGACTGGGGCCAACGTCCTGACTTTC.

This clonotype was seen only once. V and J are TRBV20-1 and TRBJ2-1; 9 nucleotides match TRBD1. The CDR3 consists of 15 residues. J was trimmed by 7 bases and V by 0 bases; bases with no gene match: 7. From germline, CDR1 is DFQATT and CDR2 SNEGSKA (reference sequence). The CDR3 nucleotides read TGCAGTGCTAGAGATCCGGGACAGGGTGGAAATGAGCAGTTCTTC. This codes for CSARDPGQGGNEQFF.

A word on this clonotype: A junction boundary mismatches the germline segment, possibly from a read error. V gene TRBV7-6 combines with J gene TRBJ2-1; 7 bases fit TRBD2. The germline V gene has CDR1 SGHVS and CDR2 FNYEAQ. The CDR3 sequence is 15 residues long. The CDR3 protein is CASSPLGTINNGQFF. CDR3 DNA: TGTGCCAGCAGCCCCCTTGGGACTATCAACAATGGGCAGTTCTTC.

V usage is TRBV5-4 and J usage is TRBJ2-7, with TRBD1 as a possible D gene (6 bases). The CDR3 is 15 residues long. From germline, CDR1 is SGHNT and CDR2 YYREEE (reference sequence). The ends were cut back, 4 bases at V and 7 bases at J, with 21 bases in the middle. The DNA of the CDR3 is TGTGCCAGCAGCCACCCCGGGAAGGGGGAAAATGAGCAGTACTTC. Translating it yields CASSHPGKGENEQYF.

The chain recombines TRBV11-3 with TRBJ1-1; tentatively, D is TRBD1 (6 bases). The CDR3 consists of 16 residues. CDR1 and CDR2 from the germline V gene are SGHNT and YENEEA. Between the trimmed V and J ends, which lost 5 bases and 5 bases, there was a span of 21 bases. The CDR3 sequence: CASSPGGAGQGTEAFF. The CDR3 coding sequence is TGTGCCAGCAGCCCTGGGGGGGCAGGCCAGGGGACTGAAGCTTTCTTT.

This clonotype was seen only once. The rearrangement joins TRBV20-1 to TRBJ2-1; 8 bases fit TRBD2. The CDR3 contains 13 residues. Trimming cost V 5 bases and J 7 bases; bases outside gene matches: 7. In germline, CDR1 is DFQATT, CDR2 SNEGSKA (reference sequence). The CDR3 region is CSAGIAGLNEQFF. CDR3 in DNA: TGCAGTGCTGGAATAGCGGGATTGAATGAGCAGTTCTTC.

This clonotype turned up a few times. V is TRBV11-2 and J is TRBJ2-5; D assignment may be TRBD1 or TRBD2 (5 bases each). CDR1 and CDR2 from the germline V gene are SGHAT and FQNNGV. The CDR3 is made up of 15 amino acids. V was clipped by 5 bases and J by 2 bases, with 15 bases between them. CDR3 nucleotide sequence: TGTGCCAGCAGCCCGGGACGGATACTTCAAGAGACCCAGTACTTC. Protein sequence: CASSPGRILQETQYF.

The V gene is TRBV30, the J gene TRBJ2-1, with no clear D. Trimming took 0 bases from V and 8 from J, leaving 8 bases between them. CDR1 is GTSNPN, CDR2 SVGIG, per germline (reference sequence). The CDR3 totals 12 residues. The CDR3: CAWSVFRDEQFF. The CDR3 bases are TGTGCCTGGAGTGTATTCCGCGATGAGCAGTTCTTC.

This rearrangement joins TRBV29-1 to TRBJ2-5; 11 bases agree with TRBD2. Germline V gene sequence: CDR1 SQVTM, CDR2 ANQGSEA. The ends lost 4 bases at V and 5 bases at J; junction bases unmatched: 6. The CDR3 covers 14 residues. For the CDR3, the DNA is TGCAGCGTTGGTACTAGCGGGAGCGCTGAGACCCAGTACTTC. Protein: CSVGTSGSAETQYF.

The gene calls are TRBV6-2 or TRBV6-3 and TRBJ2-7, with TRBD2 as a possible D gene (6 bases). The CDR3 consists of 14 residues. The V gene lost 7 bases and the J gene lost 6 bases, with 19 bases spanning the gap. The germline gives CDR1 MNHEY, CDR2 SVGEGT. The CDR3 DNA follows: TGTGCCAGCACTAGCGAGGCCACCTGGGGCGAGCAGTACTTC. This translates into CASTSEATWGEQYF.

This clonotype turned up a few times. The V and J genes are TRBV30 and TRBJ2-7; weak D call: TRBD1 (6 bases). V lost 2 bases, J lost 6 bases, and 11 bases lay in between. Germline loops: CDR1 GTSNPN, CDR2 SVGIG (reference sequence). The CDR3 loop spans 12 amino acids. The CDR3 protein is CAWSLTGLEQYF. In nucleotides, the CDR3 is TGTGCCTGGAGTCTTACAGGGCTCGAGCAGTACTTC.

This clonotype was picked up a small number of times. This sequence joins TRBV7-6 and TRBJ2-7; TRBD2 agrees at 7 bases. Germline CDR1 is SGHVS and CDR2 is FNYEAQ. The CDR3 extends over 13 amino acids. V dropped 5 bases and J dropped 5; count of bases not matched to a gene: 6. The DNA for the CDR3 is TGTGCCAGCAGCCCACCCGGGACTAACGAGCAGTACTTC. Translation: CASSPPGTNEQYF.